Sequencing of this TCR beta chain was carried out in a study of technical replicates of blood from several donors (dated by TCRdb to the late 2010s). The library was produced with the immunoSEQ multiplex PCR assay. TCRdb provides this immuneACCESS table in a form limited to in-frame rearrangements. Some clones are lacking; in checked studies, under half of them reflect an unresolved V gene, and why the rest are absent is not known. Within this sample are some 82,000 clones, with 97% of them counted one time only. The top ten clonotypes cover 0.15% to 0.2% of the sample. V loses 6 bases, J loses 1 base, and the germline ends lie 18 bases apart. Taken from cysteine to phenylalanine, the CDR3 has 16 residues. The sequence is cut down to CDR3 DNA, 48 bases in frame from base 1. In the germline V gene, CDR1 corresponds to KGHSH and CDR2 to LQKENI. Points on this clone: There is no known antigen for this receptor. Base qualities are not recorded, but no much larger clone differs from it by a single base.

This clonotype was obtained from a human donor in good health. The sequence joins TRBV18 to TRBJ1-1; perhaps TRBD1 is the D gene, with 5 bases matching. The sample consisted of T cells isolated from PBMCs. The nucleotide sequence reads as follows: TGTGCCAGCTCGCCCACCCGGGGGGGTGGGAACACTGAAGCTTTCTTT. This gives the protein CASSPTRGGGNTEAFF.